The 28 T cell receptor beta chains presented below share a single source sample, sequenced in a study of somatic mutations in cytotoxic T cells in rheumatoid arthritis. Method: immunoSEQ multiplex PCR; TCRdb's copy keeps in-frame clones and lacks some. The profile shows more than 20,000 clones, 82% of them singletons. Sequencing was carried out using CD8+ T cells sorted from blood. The origin of the receptors is a man aged 50 to 59 in good health.

The chain has TRBV29-1 and TRBJ2-1; 9 bases map to TRBD2. Looked up from germline, CDR1 is SQVTM and CDR2 is ANQGSEA. V trimming: 4 bases; J trimming: 4 bases; junction bases outside the gene matches: 11. This CDR3 region has 16 residues. In nucleotides, the CDR3 is TGCAGCGTTGCGGGACTAGCCGGAATGGGATACAATGAGCAGTTCTTC. This sequence encodes CSVAGLAGMGYNEQFF.

The V and J genes are TRBV2 and TRBJ2-3, with 10 bases identical to TRBD2. The CDR3 covers 15 residues. The germline CDR1 and CDR2 sequences are SNHLY and FYNNEI. After removal of 6 bases from V and 5 bases from J, the junction contained 8 bases not matched to a gene. The CDR3 sequence is CASRILAGALDTQYF. CDR3 coding DNA: TGTGCCAGCAGGATCCTAGCGGGAGCCCTAGATACGCAGTATTTT.

This clone was recorded once. V is TRBV5-8 and J is TRBJ2-7; D possibly corresponds to TRBD1 (6 bases). CDR3 length: 15 residues. In germline, CDR1 is SGHTS, CDR2 YDEGEE. Trimming took off 0 bases at V and 3 bases at J, with 13 bases between the two ends. The CDR3 is CASSLGMGASYEQYF. Here the CDR3 DNA reads TGTGCCAGCAGCTTGGGAATGGGGGCAAGCTACGAGCAGTACTTC.

The V and J genes are TRBV27 and TRBJ2-6; D possibly matches TRBD1 or TRBD2 (5 bases each). Germline V gives CDR1 MNHEY, CDR2 SMNVEV (reference sequence). The CDR3 is 19 amino acids. The V end lost 4 bases, the J end lost 0 bases, and 19 bases lay between the germline ends. DNA of the CDR3: TGTGCCAGCAGTTCACGGGACCGAAAATTAAGCTCTGGGGCCAACGTCCTGACTTTC. It codes for CASSSRDRKLSSGANVLTF.

V is TRBV28 and J is TRBJ1-3; 11 bases are a match to TRBD1. The CDR3 loop spans 18 amino acids. Germline-derived CDR1 and CDR2 are MDHEN and SYDVKM. Trimming at V came to 1 base and at J to 6 bases, leaving 11 bases not matched to a gene. The CDR3 loop is CASSLYPQDRGHENTIYF. The DNA of the CDR3 is TGTGCCAGCAGTTTATACCCTCAGGACAGGGGGCATGAAAACACCATATATTTT.

The gene calls are TRBV7-9 and TRBJ2-2; the D is unclear. The CDR3 totals 13 residues. Trimming shortened V by 6 bases and J by 7 bases, and 12 bases separated the two germline ends. Per germline, CDR1 SEHNR and CDR2 FQNEAQ (reference sequence). The CDR3 region is CASRGSLDGELFF. CDR3 bases: TGTGCCAGCAGGGGTAGCCTGGACGGGGAGCTGTTTTTT.

J is TRBJ2-7 and V is TRBV28, with 7 bases matching TRBD1. V was clipped by 3 bases and J by 4 bases; unmatched bases: 9. This CDR3 has 15 residues. The germline CDR1 and CDR2 sequences are MDHEN and SYDVKM. This chain's CDR3 is CASSFALGQTYEQYF. Written as DNA, the CDR3 is TGTGCCAGCAGTTTTGCGTTGGGACAGACTTACGAGCAGTACTTC.

On this clone itself: The DNA is omitted, as the CDR3 cannot be located on it reliably, and the CDR3 follows TCRdb's listing. The chain is built from TRBV21-1 and TRBJ1-2; the DNA was not used to check the table's D call, TRBD1. TRBV21-1 counts as a pseudogene. The CDR3 sequence runs 21 residues, both termini included. The CDR3 spells CASSKKTDWGTGAIWVYGYTF.

The chain joins TRBV4-1 to TRBJ2-7; 9 bases fit TRBD1. Germline lookup yields CDR1 MGHRA and CDR2 YSYEKL. The V segment lost 3 bases and the J segment 2 bases; nucleotides outside the gene matches: 8. The CDR3 is made up of 16 amino acids. In DNA form, the CDR3 reads TGCGCCAGCAGCCAGGGCCCGGGGACAGGGACCTACGAGCAGTACTTC. The encoded protein is CASSQGPGTGTYEQYF.

CDR3 loop: CAIRTSEDNEQFF. The CDR3, as DNA: TGTGCCATCCGGACTAGCGAGGACAATGAGCAGTTCTTC. The gene calls are TRBV10-3 and TRBJ2-1; 9 nucleotides match TRBD2. The CDR3 is 13 residues long. V was pared by 8 bases and J by 5 bases, with 4 bases of the junction left unmatched. Germline CDR1 reads ENHRY; CDR2 reads SYGVKD.

This chain connects TRBV6-5 to TRBJ1-1; D is possibly TRBD1 (6 bases). The CDR3 covers 14 residues. Germline CDR1 and CDR2: MNHEY and SVGAGI. Trimming pared 6 bases from V and 5 bases from J, leaving 16 bases between. As DNA, the CDR3 is TGTGCCAGCAGCTTAGGGGGGGTTAGGACTGAAGCTTTCTTT. Translated, it gives CASSLGGVRTEAFF.

V gene TRBV6-4 combines with J gene TRBJ2-2; TRBD2 aligns across 14 bases. CDR3 length equals 19 residues. The trim removed 7 bases at V and 2 bases at J, leaving 12 bases unmatched. The germline gives CDR1 MRHNA, CDR2 SNTAGT. In DNA, the CDR3 is TGTGCCAGCACTCCCAGGGGGACTAGCGGGAGTGTTAACACCGGGGAGCTGTTTTTT. Protein product: CASTPRGTSGSVNTGELFF.

This clone was detected once. Here the CDR3 reads CASINGRTYTDTQYF. CDR3 DNA: TGTGCCAGCATCAACGGGAGGACCTACACAGATACGCAGTATTTT. The rearrangement joins TRBV28 to TRBJ2-3, with 7 bases fitting TRBD2. Per the germline V gene, CDR1 is MDHEN and CDR2 is SYDVKM. This CDR3 comprises 15 residues. J gave up 2 bases and V 7 bases, and 9 bases lay outside the gene matches.

The V and J genes are TRBV4-1 and TRBJ2-5, with a possible D match to TRBD2 (5 bases). Judging by the DNA end, TRBJ2-7 fits better; the J call may be wrong. In germline, CDR1 is MGHRA, CDR2 YSYEKL. The CDR3 has 15 amino acids. The CDR3 loop reads CASSLHLAGFYEQYF. DNA for the CDR3: TGCGCCAGCAGCCTGCACCTAGCTGGATTCTACGAGCAGTACTTC.

The rearrangement uses TRBV13 and TRBJ2-7, with a possible D match to TRBD2 (5 bases). The CDR3 loop spans 13 amino acids. CDR1 and CDR2 from the germline V gene are PRHDT and FYEKMQ (reference sequence). The germline V and J ends were trimmed by 5 bases and 3 bases, with 11 bases remaining between them. In DNA, the CDR3 is TGTGCCAGCAGCCAAGGGAGCGGCTACGAGCAGTACTTC. It specifies CASSQGSGYEQYF.

This sequence joins TRBV9 and TRBJ2-1; 7 bases fit TRBD2. J lost 2 bases, V lost 0 bases, and 2 bases had no gene match. This CDR3 contains 15 residues. Germline V gives CDR1 SGDLS, CDR2 YYNGEE. The CDR3 DNA reads as TGTGCCAGCAGCGTAGCTGGACTAGCCTACAATGAGCAGTTCTTC. Translated: CASSVAGLAYNEQFF.

V and J are TRBV7-6 and TRBJ2-7; TRBD2 agrees at 12 bases. Germline CDR1 and CDR2: SGHVS and FNYEAQ. With 2 bases clipped from V and 0 bases from J, the junction kept 8 bases outside the gene matches. This CDR3 comprises 18 residues. CDR3 sequence: CASSLLLAGGTISYEQYF. The CDR3 region has the DNA TGTGCCAGCAGCTTACTACTAGCGGGAGGAACGATCTCCTACGAGCAGTACTTC. Complete variable domain (other parts from reference TRBV7-6 and TRBJ2-7): GAGVSQSPRYKVTKRGQDVALRCDPISGHVSLYWYRQALGQGPEFLTYFNYEAQQDKSGLPNDRFSAERPEGSISTLTIQRTEQRDSAMYRCASSLLLAGGTISYEQYFGPGTRLTVT.

CDR3 sequence reads: CASSWGEVQYF. The CDR3 DNA sequence: TGTGCCAGCAGCTGGGGGGAGGTGCAGTATTTT. The chain links TRBV7-2 to TRBJ2-3, with a possible D match to TRBD2 (6 bases). The germline gives CDR1 SGHTA, CDR2 FQGNSA. Trimming took off 4 bases at V and 11 bases at J, with 10 bases between the two ends. The length of the CDR3 is 11 residues.

The chain combines TRBV27 with TRBJ2-3, with 8 bases lining up with TRBD2. This CDR3 has 16 amino acids. V lost 2 bases to trimming and J lost 0 bases; unmatched junction nucleotides: 4. Looked up from germline, CDR1 is MNHEY and CDR2 is SMNVEV (reference sequence). CDR3 loop: CASSLGLAGSTDTQYF. In DNA, the CDR3 is TGTGCCAGCAGTTTAGGGCTAGCGGGTAGCACAGATACGCAGTATTTT.

This chain connects TRBV2 to TRBJ2-2; TRBD2 is a possible D gene (5 bases). Germline V gene sequence: CDR1 SNHLY, CDR2 FYNNEI. With 5 bases removed from V and 3 bases from J, the gap between germline ends came to 16 bases. The CDR3 loop spans 16 amino acids. Written as DNA, the CDR3 is TGTGCCAGCAGTCCGAGAGAGACTACCTACACCGGGGAGCTGTTTTTT. Residues: CASSPRETTYTGELFF.

This sequence joins TRBV5-4 and TRBJ2-2, with a tentative D call TRBD1 (5 bases). Germline CDR1 reads SGHNT; CDR2 reads YYREEE (reference sequence). The CDR3 covers 16 residues. Trimming took off 4 bases at V and 3 bases at J, with 16 bases between the two ends. The CDR3 protein is CASSTSGFQYTGELFF. In nucleotides, the CDR3 is TGTGCCAGCAGCACGTCAGGGTTCCAGTACACCGGGGAGCTGTTTTTT.

The CDR3 reads CASSPQGLGYTF. The CDR3 nucleotides are TGTGCCAGCAGTCCACAGGGGTTGGGCTACACCTTC. The chain combines TRBV28 with TRBJ1-2, with 7 bases fitting TRBD1. From germline, CDR1 is MDHEN and CDR2 SYDVKM. J lost 8 bases, V lost 5 bases, and 5 bases had no gene match. This CDR3 spans 12 amino acids.

Regarding this clone: Other DNA sequences in the same sample also yield this CDR3. J is TRBJ2-7 and V is TRBV2; TRBD2 matches 10 bases. This CDR3 is built from 16 residues. With V trimmed by 7 bases and J by 3 bases, 12 bases remained unmatched. The germline V gene encodes CDR1 SNHLY and CDR2 FYNNEI. The CDR3 loop is CASKASGRSKFYEQYF. Here the CDR3 DNA reads TGTGCCAGCAAGGCTAGCGGGAGATCCAAATTCTACGAGCAGTACTTC.

This sequence joins TRBV13 and TRBJ2-1, with a weak D call TRBD2 (6 bases). V dropped 1 base and J dropped 6 bases, with 10 bases sitting between them. The CDR3 sequence is 14 residues long. CDR1 and CDR2 from the germline V gene are PRHDT and FYEKMQ (reference sequence). DNA for the CDR3: TGTGCCAGCAGCTTAGTGGGGACTGCCAATGAGCAGTTCTTC. Translated, it gives CASSLVGTANEQFF.

This clone has only one observation. The V and J genes are TRBV30 and TRBJ2-7; D is unresolved. CDR1 GTSNPN and CDR2 SVGIG come from the germline V gene (reference sequence). This CDR3 has 14 residues. V was shortened by 2 bases and J by 2 bases, with 13 bases between the two germline ends. The CDR3 here is CAWSSSGLAYEQYF. The CDR3 bases are TGTGCCTGGAGTAGCTCAGGTCTCGCCTACGAGCAGTACTTC.

CDR3 sequence: CASSSGTPGTSGTFDYYNEQFF. CDR3 coding DNA: TGTGCCAGCAGTTCCGGGACACCCGGGACTAGCGGGACGTTTGATTACTACAATGAGCAGTTCTTC. The chain joins TRBV27 to TRBJ2-1, with 13 bases lining up with TRBD2. Germline V gene data show CDR1 as MNHEY and CDR2 as SMNVEV (reference sequence). This CDR3 has 22 amino acids. J lost 3 bases, V lost 4 bases, and 21 bases had no gene match.

The chain joins TRBV7-9 to TRBJ2-7, with 12 bases matching TRBD2. Germline V gives CDR1 SEHNR, CDR2 FQNEAQ (reference sequence). This CDR3 region has 17 residues. J lost 8 bases, V lost 1 base, and 12 bases had no gene match. The CDR3 DNA sequence: TGTGCCAGCAGCTTAGGACTTACCCCTAGCGGGAGGGCCCAGCAGTACTTC. Translation gives CASSLGLTPSGRAQQYF.

The V gene is TRBV20-1, the J gene TRBJ2-7; D call uncertain. Per the germline V gene, CDR1 is DFQATT and CDR2 is SNEGSKA (reference sequence). The CDR3 spans 11 residues. V shed 5 bases and J shed 6 bases, with 11 bases lying between them. The CDR3 here is CSAYSGREQYF. The CDR3 DNA reads as TGCAGTGCTTACAGTGGGCGCGAGCAGTACTTC.